These T cell receptor beta chains were read from a single sample in a study of CD8+ T cells in alopecia areata. Profiling relied on immunoSEQ multiplex PCR, and the TCRdb table lists in-frame clones only, not all of them. The table has 150,000 or so clones, over 70% seen once; the top ten hold approximately 16%. This specimen consisted of CD8+ T cells sorted from blood, obtained at week 0. All receptors derive from a human donor with alopecia areata. Both conserved end residues are part of each CDR3. Each record gives: V gene, D gene, J gene, clone size, CDR3 DNA, CDR3 protein. A D gene is named only where the DNA matches it firmly. Clone size is given for some rows only: seen once, a few or many times, or a class if the clone is expanded.

>TRBV30|NA|TRBJ1-5|NA
TGTGCCTTGGAGGGGGGTAGGGATCAGCCCCAGCATTTT
CALEGGRDQPQHF
>TRBV2|NA|TRBJ2-7|NA
TGTGCCAGCAGCCCAGGGTACGAGCAGTACTTC
CASSPGYEQYF
>TRBV7-2|NA|TRBJ1-2|NA
TGTGCCAGCAGCTTAATCGGAGCTGGGGGGAACTATGGCTACACCTTC
CASSLIGAGGNYGYTF
>TRBV6-1|TRBD1|TRBJ1-2|NA
TGTGCCAGCCCAGGTCAGGGGGTGGACTATGGCTACACCTTC
CASPGQGVDYGYTF
>TRBV14|TRBD2|TRBJ2-1|NA
TGTGCCAGCAGCCACCCGGGAGGGCCGTCCTACAATGAGCAGTTCTTC
CASSHPGGPSYNEQFF
>TRBV7-9|NA|TRBJ2-7|once
TGTGCCAGCAGCCCCTCTACCGGGACTCTCACCTACGAGCAGTACTTC
CASSPSTGTLTYEQYF
>TRBV6-5|NA|TRBJ2-5|NA
TGTGCCAGCAGTTACTTCGGACTGAGCCAAGAGACCCAGTACTTC
CASSYFGLSQETQYF
>TRBV6-5|NA|TRBJ2-7|NA
TGTGCCAGCAGACCAGGACAGAACTCCTACGAGCAGTACTTC
CASRPGQNSYEQYF
>TRBV7-9|TRBD1|TRBJ1-4|NA
TGTGCCAGCGATTCGGGACAGCGATATGAAAAACTGTTTTTT
CASDSGQRYEKLFF
>TRBV4-2|NA|TRBJ2-1|few
TGTGCCAGCAGCCAAGATCTTGCGGGATCCTCCTACAATGAGCAGTTCTTC
CASSQDLAGSSYNEQFF
>TRBV7-3|NA|TRBJ2-1|NA
TGTGCCAGCAGCTCGACCCACATGGGCGAGCAGTTCTTC
CASSSTHMGEQFF
>TRBV10-3|NA|TRBJ2-6|NA
TGTGCCATCAACACCCCCGGGACACGGAGCTCTGGGGCCAACGTCCTGACTTTC
CAINTPGTRSSGANVLTF
>TRBV5-4|NA|TRBJ2-1|NA
TGTGCCAGCAGCCTTACTGGTGGGGATGAGCAGTTCTTC
CASSLTGGDEQFF
>TRBV29-1|NA|TRBJ2-7|NA
TGCAGCGTTGCCGCGGCTACAGCTCGAGACGAGCAGTACTTC
CSVAAATARDEQYF
>TRBV5-4|NA|TRBJ1-1|NA
TGTGCCAGCAGCTTGACCGAGATGAACACTGAAGCTTTCTTT
CASSLTEMNTEAFF
>TRBV12-5|TRBD1|TRBJ2-5|NA
TGTGCTAGTGGTCCCGGGACAGTCCAAGAGACCCAGTACTTC
CASGPGTVQETQYF
>TRBV10-3|NA|TRBJ1-1|NA
TGTGCCATCAGGGGGACGGGAATGAACACTGAAGCTTTCTTT
CAIRGTGMNTEAFF
>TRBV7-8|NA|TRBJ1-1|NA
TGTGCCAGCAGCTTAGCCTATCTGGCAGGCCGCACTGAAGCTTTCTTT
CASSLAYLAGRTEAFF
>TRBV5-6|TRBD1|TRBJ1-6|NA
TGTGCCAGCAGCTTTGGGACAGGGGTCTCCTATAATTCACCCCTCCACTTT
CASSFGTGVSYNSPLHF
>TRBV28|NA|TRBJ2-2|NA
TGTGCCAGCAGTTTATTACTTCCAACCGGGGAGCTGTTTTTT
CASSLLLPTGELFF
>TRBV29-1|NA|TRBJ1-1|NA
TGCAGCGTTCCGGAGGCCACTGAAGCTTTCTTT
CSVPEATEAFF
>TRBV5-1|NA|TRBJ2-1|NA
TGCGCCAGCAGCTTAGTGGGTGACAATGAGCAGTTCTTC
CASSLVGDNEQFF
>TRBV27|NA|TRBJ2-7|NA
TGTGCCAGCATTTCCCAGGTCCCCTACGAGCAGTACTTC
CASISQVPYEQYF
>TRBV6-5|NA|TRBJ2-6|NA
TGTGCCAGCAGTTACTCGATTAGTTCCGGGGCCAACGTCCTGACTTTC
CASSYSISSGANVLTF
>TRBV27|TRBD2|TRBJ2-3|NA
TGTGCCAGCAGTACGACTAGCGGCATCTCAGATACGCAGTATTTT
CASSTTSGISDTQYF
>TRBV9|NA|TRBJ2-7|NA
TGTGCCAGCAGCGCCGGACGGAGCTACGAGCAGTACTTC
CASSAGRSYEQYF
>TRBV4-1|NA|TRBJ2-7|NA
TGCGCCAGCAGCCAAGTTCAGACCCTAGGGTACGAGCAGTACTTC
CASSQVQTLGYEQYF
>TRBV11-1|NA|TRBJ2-1|NA
TGTGCCAGCAGCTTCACTAGGAATGAGCAGTTCTTC
CASSFTRNEQFF
>TRBV27|TRBD1|TRBJ2-7|NA
TGTGCCAGCAGTTTAGTGGGGACAGGCCAGATTCTATACGAGCAGTACTTC
CASSLVGTGQILYEQYF
>TRBV13|TRBD2|TRBJ2-5|NA
TGTGCCAGCAGCTTAGAGGCTAGCGGGGGACAAGAGACCCAGTACTTC
CASSLEASGGQETQYF
>TRBV4-1|TRBD2|TRBJ2-1|NA
TGCGCCAGCAGCCTCCTAGCGGGAGTTAATGAGCAGTTCTTC
CASSLLAGVNEQFF
>TRBV10-3|TRBD2|TRBJ2-1|once
TGTGCCATCGGGACTAGCGGTCTATCCTACAATGAGCAGTTCTTC
CAIGTSGLSYNEQFF
>TRBV4-1|TRBD1|TRBJ2-7|NA
TGCGCCAGCAGCCAATTGTACCCCGGACAGGGTAAAAACGAGCAGTACTTC
CASSQLYPGQGKNEQYF
>TRBV5-6|NA|TRBJ2-3|NA
TGTGCCAGCAGCTTGGCGAGCCCTAGCGGCACAGATACGCAGTATTTT
CASSLASPSGTDTQYF
>TRBV27|NA|TRBJ1-1|NA
TGTGCCAGCAGTTTCCTGACAAGATCTCACACTGAAGCTTTCTTT
CASSFLTRSHTEAFF
>TRBV9|NA|TRBJ1-1|NA
TGTGCCAGCAGCCAACGAACAGGGTACACTGAAGCTTTCTTT
CASSQRTGYTEAFF
>TRBV4-1|NA|TRBJ2-4|NA
TGCGCCAGCAGCCAATCTCAAAACATTCAGTACTTC
CASSQSQNIQYF
>TRBV27|TRBD2|TRBJ2-1|NA
TGTGCCAGCAGTTTCTCGGGACTAGCTAATGAGCAGTTCTTC
CASSFSGLANEQFF
>TRBV27|NA|TRBJ1-1|NA
TGTGCCAGCAGTACCCGACAGGACACTGAAGCTTTCTTT
CASSTRQDTEAFF
>TRBV4-1|TRBD1|TRBJ2-1|NA
TGCGCCAGCAGCCAAGATAAGGGGGCCCCATTTTACAATGAGCAGTTCTTC
CASSQDKGAPFYNEQFF
>TRBV6-6|TRBD1|TRBJ1-4|NA
TGTGCCAGCAGTGTCGCCGGGACAGATATAGAGAAACTGTTTTTT
CASSVAGTDIEKLFF
>TRBV25-1|TRBD2|TRBJ2-1|NA
TGTGCCAGCGTAGATCTAGCGGAGCACAATGAGCAGTTCTTC
CASVDLAEHNEQFF
>TRBV7-9|TRBD2|TRBJ2-1|few
TGTGCCAGCAGCTTACTTAGAACGGGGGGACGGAATGAGCAGTTCTTC
CASSLLRTGGRNEQFF